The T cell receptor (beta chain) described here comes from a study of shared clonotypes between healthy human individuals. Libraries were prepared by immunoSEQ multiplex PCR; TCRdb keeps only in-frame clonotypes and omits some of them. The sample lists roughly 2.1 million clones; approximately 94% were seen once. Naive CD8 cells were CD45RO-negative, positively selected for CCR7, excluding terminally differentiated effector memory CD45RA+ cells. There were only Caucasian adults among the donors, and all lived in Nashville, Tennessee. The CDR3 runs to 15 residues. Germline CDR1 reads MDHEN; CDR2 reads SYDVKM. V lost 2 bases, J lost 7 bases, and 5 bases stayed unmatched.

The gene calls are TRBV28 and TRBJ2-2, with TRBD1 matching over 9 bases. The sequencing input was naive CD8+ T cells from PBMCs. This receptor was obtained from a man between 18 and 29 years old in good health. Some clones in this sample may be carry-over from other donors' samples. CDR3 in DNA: TGTGCCAGCAGTTTAAAACAGGGGGCGGGCGGGGAGCTGTTTTTT. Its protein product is CASSLKQGAGGELFF.